This T cell receptor (beta chain) was retrieved from a study of identifying expanded T cells in peripheral blood (dated by TCRdb to between 2018 and 2021). Concerning the study at large: Separate aliquots of the same genomic DNA pool were sequenced to produce technical replicates, and four replicates were compared in pairs. Study-wide findings and limitations: The authors expected biological variance in healthy repertoires might increase further over much longer intervals such as months to years. The binomial model flagged 0.95 to 1.5 differentially abundant clones between technical replicates but roughly 15 over around 2 weeks and 19 over about 4 weeks. Across all healthy donors, variance in clone template counts between approximately two-week samples was found to increase significantly with total template count. Across all healthy-donor time intervals, the beta-binomial model significantly cut both the number of clones called differentially abundant and the false-positive rate.

On this clone itself: This clone's antigen is unknown. No much larger clone exists at a distance of one base, and base qualities are not known.

The immunoSEQ Assay, which uses bias-controlled multiplex PCR amplification of genomic DNA, was used to profile TCRbeta CDR3 regions. As for the authors' bioinformatics: To quantify the absolute abundance of each unique TCRbeta CDR3 region, the sequences were collapsed and filtered. Differential abundance was tested with two models: a binomial (Fisher-equivalent) model and a beta-binomial model that adds time-dependent variance fitted from healthy donors. Any clone with fewer than 5 combined templates was excluded, and a clone was called differentially abundant if its Benjamini-Hochberg FDR was below 0.01. Using the form v = (b*log(k)+a)^2, the beta-binomial variance was modeled as a function of the total template count across the two samples. TCRdb took this table from immuneACCESS and kept in-frame rearrangements with V and J called. Such tables lack part of the clones; where checked against another copy, unresolved V genes explain under half of the gap, and the rest is unexplained. That table supplies the V and J calls and clone size; D and trimming were determined from the DNA. The sample table shows over 65,000 clones, and roughly 89% are seen once. 7.3% of the sample goes to the ten largest clones.

V is clipped by 8 bases and J by 6 bases, and the sequence between their germline boundaries is 22 bases long. The CDR3 contains 14 residues, cysteine and phenylalanine counted. Of the read, only the CDR3 DNA is kept; its 42 bases are in frame from base 1. CDR1 and CDR2 (GTSNPN, SVGIG) derive from the germline V gene (reference sequence). No immune events, such as infections, were documented for the healthy donors during the collection period. To calibrate time-dependent variance in a beta-binomial model of T-cell clone differential abundance, blood repertoires from healthy donors were used as a training cohort. The training cohort was composed of approximately ten healthy donors, 3 female and 7 male. On average the donors were approximately 43 years old, and their ages spanned about 29 to 65 years. Whole blood, obtained from a commercial supplier, was collected from each healthy donor at three time points spaced around two weeks apart. Genomic DNA was extracted from unsorted whole blood for immunosequencing.

Sequenced sample: blood. This TCR came from a person aged 18-70 years in good health. The sequence links TRBV30 to TRBJ1-1; a weak D assignment points to TRBD1 (5 bases agree). The nucleotide sequence reads TGTGCCACGGACCGGGGACGGCCTGGGGCTGAAGCTTTCTTT. It translates as CATDRGRPGAEAFF.